This T cell receptor (beta chain) was recorded in a study of T cell responses to AZD1222 COVID-19 vaccine. Per germline, CDR1 LNHNV and CDR2 YYDKDF (reference sequence). This CDR3 contains 14 residues. Trimming stripped 1 base from V and 6 bases from J, with 13 bases between. Assay used: immunoSEQ multiplex PCR; TCRdb lists only in-frame clones, some missing. This table holds about 140,000 clones, roughly 88% found once. Pooling was applied to second doses at about 4 or about 12 weeks. To note about this clone: Its antigen is unidentified.

General study results and limits: The study sampled repertoires only after the peak T cell response. Nearly half of unique spike-specific TCRs reportedly avoided B.1.351 and B.1.1.7 mutated regions. The donor cohort was predominantly white British with a female majority, and clonal diversity may have been underestimated.

The starting material was peripheral blood, obtained 28 days after the second AZD1222 dose. The clonotype comes from an adult who received the AZD1222 COVID-19 vaccine. This chain joins TRBV15 and TRBJ2-7; D gene unclear. The CDR3 sequence is CATSRGHSLTEQYF. CDR3 DNA: TGTGCCACCAGCAGAGGACACTCTCTTACCGAGCAGTACTTC. Using reference TRBV15 and TRBJ2-7 for the parts outside the CDR3, the full variable domain is DAMVIQNPRYQVTQFGKPVTLSCSQTLNHNVMYWYQQKSSQAPKLLFHYYDKDFNNEADTPDNFQSRRPNTSFCFLDIRSPGLGDTAMYLCATSRGHSLTEQYFGPGTRLTVT.